This T cell receptor beta chain was retrieved from a study of cytomegalovirus exposure and HLA in healthy donors. The trim removed 4 bases at V and 6 bases at J, leaving 5 bases unmatched. CDR1 is KGHSH and CDR2 is LQKENI in the germline V gene. This CDR3 comprises 14 residues. Remarks on this clone: Its antigen is as yet unknown.

With 60 Vbeta and 13 Jbeta primers, the PCR was carried out. Generated by immunoSEQ multiplex PCR, the TCRdb table keeps only in-frame clones and is missing some. The sample contains under 300,000 clones, 81% of which appear only once. Regarding the study as a whole: For most TCR beta V segments, an earlier analysis put the productive rate at about 87% or about 30% of the time. The classifier reportedly diagnosed cytomegalovirus status with high sensitivity and specificity.

This clonotype originated in a woman aged 60-75 years in good health and CMV-seropositive. Sequencing was done on a sample of PBMCs. V is TRBV18 and J is TRBJ1-4, with 7 bases identical to TRBD1. This CDR3 is CASSLRQGDEKLFF. As DNA, the CDR3 is TGTGCCAGCTCACTGAGACAGGGCGATGAAAAACTGTTTTTT.